This T cell receptor beta chain was observed in a study of PD-L1 blockade in urothelial cancer. For the study at large: Analyses were performed on blood at 3 weeks after treatment start (the second dose) and at 6 weeks.

The data were produced by immunoSEQ multiplex PCR, yet TCRdb's version contains in-frame clones alone and is incomplete. This sample yields tens of thousands of clones, of which 84% are seen a single time; under 40% belongs to the top ten. The CDR3 totals 15 residues. V lost 2 bases, J lost 10 bases, and 16 bases lay in between. From germline, CDR1 is SGHDT and CDR2 YYEEEE. This sequence was found in a man aged 60-69 years with urothelial cancer. The chain uses TRBV5-6 and TRBJ1-6; perhaps TRBD1 as D (6 bases). The input for sequencing was PBMCs, taken around atezolizumab (anti-PD-L1) treatment. CDR3 sequence: CASSFRGHARSPLHF. The CDR3 nucleotides are TGTGCCAGCAGCTTTCGGGGACACGCAAGATCACCCCTCCACTTT.